The 30 T cell receptor beta chains below were found in one sample sequenced in a study of radiation and T cells in renal cell carcinoma. The treatment denotes: treatment-naive control, cytoreductive nephrectomy. This table comes from immunoSEQ multiplex PCR, and its TCRdb copy is limited to in-frame clones, with some not included. Among about 25,000 clones, 58% were seen once, and the ten largest hold around a fifth. The sample in question was tumor tissue, obtained from a patient whose treatment was nephrectomy without radiotherapy. The receptors come from a man in his forties or fifties with renal cell carcinoma.

This CDR3 reads CASREGDNYGYTF. In DNA form, the CDR3 reads TGTGCCTCCCGGGAAGGGGACAACTATGGCTACACCTTC. V usage is TRBV6-6 and J usage is TRBJ1-2; weak D call: TRBD1 (5 bases). The ends were cut back, 11 bases at V and 2 bases at J, with 15 bases in the middle. Per the germline V gene, CDR1 is MNHNY and CDR2 is SVGAGI (reference sequence). The CDR3 has 13 residues.

Here the CDR3 DNA reads TGTGCCTGGAGGGGAGGGGGACCCCCCTCTCGTAATGAGCAGTTCTTC. Amino acid sequence: CAWRGGGPPSRNEQFF. J is TRBJ2-1 and V is TRBV30; TRBD2 is a possible D gene (7 bases). Trimming took off 3 bases at V and 7 bases at J, with 22 bases between the two ends. The CDR3 is made up of 16 amino acids. The germline CDR1 and CDR2 sequences are GTSNPN and SVGIG (reference sequence).

J is TRBJ2-1 and V is TRBV28, with 7 bases that match TRBD2. The CDR3 covers 15 residues. Germline trimming cut 6 bases from V and 8 bases from J; bases unmatched to any gene: 13. Germline CDR1 is MDHEN and CDR2 is SYDVKM. CDR3 coding DNA: TGTGCCAGCAGGATTGGGGAGGGCCTAGTCTATGAGCAGTTCTTC. This codes for CASRIGEGLVYEQFF.

This clone ranks as medium-sized. The CDR3 sequence: CASSGGPYNYGYTF. As DNA, the CDR3 is TGTGCCAGCAGTGGGGGGCCATACAACTATGGCTACACCTTC. This chain links TRBV28 with TRBJ1-2, with D possibly TRBD1 on 6 matching bases. This CDR3 region has 14 residues. CDR1 and CDR2 from the germline V gene are MDHEN and SYDVKM. The V gene lost 5 bases and the J gene lost 2 bases, with 12 bases spanning the gap.

This chain's CDR3 is CASRDTDTQYF. CDR3 DNA: TGTGCCAGCAGGGACACAGATACGCAGTATTTT. The chain carries TRBV6-1 and TRBJ2-3, with D unresolved. Trimming pared 6 bases from V and 2 bases from J, leaving 3 bases between. Germline V gene lookup returns CDR1 MNHNS and CDR2 SASEGT. CDR3 length equals 11 residues.

The V call is TRBV7-9, the J call TRBJ1-6; D gene uncertain. Trimming pared 4 bases from V and 8 bases from J, leaving 6 bases between. In germline, CDR1 is SEHNR, CDR2 FQNEAQ (reference sequence). The CDR3 is 12 residues long. The CDR3 DNA is TGTGCCAGCAGCTCTCACGATTCACCCCTCCACTTT. Encoded protein: CASSSHDSPLHF.

The CDR3 DNA sequence: TGTGCCAGCCAAGGCCGTAACTCTGGAAACACCATATATTTT. Its translation: CASQGRNSGNTIYF. The chain carries TRBV6-5 and TRBJ1-3; no reliable D call. Trimming took 8 bases from V and 0 from J, leaving 11 bases between them. The CDR3 spans 14 residues. Germline CDR1 and CDR2: MNHEY and SVGAGI.

The rearrangement joins TRBV10-3 to TRBJ1-1; 7 positions match TRBD1. The germline gives CDR1 ENHRY, CDR2 SYGVKD. Trimming cost V 1 base and J 2 bases; bases outside gene matches: 4. CDR3 length: 15 amino acids. The CDR3 DNA follows: TGTGCCATCAGTGAGTGGGACAGAGGAAACACTGAAGCTTTCTTT. Its protein product is CAISEWDRGNTEAFF.

Sample share makes this clone large (0.1 to 1%). J is TRBJ1-5 and V is TRBV7-8; D unclear. Deletions cut 2 bases from V and 5 bases from J, with 16 bases between. The germline V gene encodes CDR1 SGHVS and CDR2 FQNEAQ. The CDR3 spans 16 residues. CDR3 nucleotides: TGTGCCAGCAGCTTATCGGCAGCCTCCCTCCATCAGCCCCAGCATTTT. Translated, it gives CASSLSAASLHQPQHF.

This clone has more than one count but fewer than ten. V is TRBV19 and J is TRBJ1-5, with D perhaps matching TRBD1 (5 bases). Germline loops: CDR1 LNHDA, CDR2 SQIVND (reference sequence). This CDR3 spans 15 amino acids. Trimming pared 6 bases from V and 7 bases from J, leaving 19 bases between. The CDR3 region is CASSPDGAGGQPQHF. CDR3 coding DNA: TGTGCCAGTAGCCCAGACGGGGCAGGCGGCCAGCCCCAGCATTTT. The entire variable domain, with the rest obtained from reference TRBV19 and TRBJ1-5, is as follows: DGGITQSPKYLFRKEGQNVTLSCEQNLNHDAMYWYRQDPGQGLRLIYYSQIVNDFQKGDIAEGYSVSREKKESFPLTVTSAQKNPTAFYLCASSPDGAGGQPQHFGDGTRLSIL.

The V call is TRBV5-8, the J call TRBJ1-1; maybe TRBD1 (5 bases). CDR3 length: 13 amino acids. V was shortened by 1 base and J by 7 bases, with 11 bases between the two germline ends. Germline loops: CDR1 SGHTS, CDR2 YDEGEE. The CDR3 loop is CASSLMGDGEAFF. DNA for the CDR3: TGTGCCAGCAGCTTGATGGGGGATGGTGAAGCTTTCTTT.

The CDR3 region has the DNA TGTGCCAGTAGTATCGGGACGGGTCACAATCAGCCCCAGCATTTT. Protein product: CASSIGTGHNQPQHF. The J gene is TRBJ1-5, the V gene TRBV19; D possibly corresponds to TRBD1 (5 bases). This CDR3 has 15 amino acids. Germline-derived CDR1 and CDR2 are LNHDA and SQIVND (reference sequence). Trimming shortened V by 3 bases and J by 3 bases, and 12 bases separated the two germline ends.

The rearrangement joins TRBV29-1 to TRBJ2-2; tentatively, D is TRBD1 (6 bases). V lost 4 bases and J 4 bases, leaving 13 bases between the germline ends. This CDR3 region has 14 residues. The germline V gene has CDR1 SQVTM and CDR2 ANQGSEA. The CDR3 is CSVVGGYSTGELFF. The CDR3 DNA reads as TGCAGCGTTGTTGGGGGCTACAGCACCGGGGAGCTGTTTTTT.

This sequence joins TRBV18 and TRBJ1-2; no definite D call. This CDR3 is built from 12 residues. The V end was cut by 4 bases, the J end by 3 bases, with 6 bases between. Germline CDR1 reads KGHSH; CDR2 reads LQKENI. The CDR3 sequence is CASSLDDYGYTF. As DNA, the CDR3 is TGTGCCAGCTCACTGGACGACTATGGCTACACCTTC.

The chain recombines TRBV5-1 with TRBJ2-1; 8 bases map to TRBD2. The germline V gene encodes CDR1 SGHRS and CDR2 YFSETQ. The junction had 11 bases not matched to a gene; V was cut back by 4 bases and J by 2 bases. The CDR3 runs to 17 residues. The CDR3 nucleotides are TGCGCCAGCAGCCAACCCGTGGCGGGAGGTACCTACAATGAGCAGTTCTTC. Translating it yields CASSQPVAGGTYNEQFF.

This clone has a count of ten or more. The chain has TRBV19 and TRBJ2-1; 8 bases agree with TRBD2. The CDR3 runs to 16 residues. V gave up 3 bases and J gave up 4 bases; unmatched junction bases: 8. Germline lookup yields CDR1 LNHDA and CDR2 SQIVND (reference sequence). The CDR3 coding sequence is TGTGCCAGTAGTATTAAACGGGGGGGGCCTTACAATGAGCAGTTCTTC. Amino acid sequence: CASSIKRGGPYNEQFF. The variable domain in full, completed from reference TRBV19 and TRBJ2-1, reads DGGITQSPKYLFRKEGQNVTLSCEQNLNHDAMYWYRQDPGQGLRLIYYSQIVNDFQKGDIAEGYSVSREKKESFPLTVTSAQKNPTAFYLCASSIKRGGPYNEQFFGPGTRLTVL.

The gene calls are TRBV15 and TRBJ1-6; D gene uncertain. CDR1 and CDR2 from the germline V gene are LNHNV and YYDKDF (reference sequence). The CDR3 sequence is 13 residues long. The V end was cut by 4 bases, the J end by 7 bases, with 8 bases between. As DNA, the CDR3 is TGTGCCACCAGCACCGATCGGAATTCACCCCTCCACTTT. Translation gives CATSTDRNSPLHF.

The chain links TRBV5-8 to TRBJ1-2, with D tentatively TRBD1 (6 bases). In germline, CDR1 is SGHTS, CDR2 YDEGEE. This CDR3 comprises 13 residues. The V end lost 4 bases, the J end lost 4 bases, and 11 bases lay between the germline ends. CDR3 loop: CASSVTGIYGYTF. CDR3 sequence (DNA): TGTGCCAGCAGCGTGACAGGAATCTATGGCTACACCTTC.

The chain joins TRBV14 to TRBJ1-2; unclear D gene. V lost 0 bases and J lost 3, with 14 bases in between. Germline V gene lookup returns CDR1 SGHDN and CDR2 FVKESK. This CDR3 comprises 16 residues. CDR3: CASSQDYGRKDYGYTF. As DNA, the CDR3 is TGTGCCAGCAGCCAAGATTATGGCAGAAAGGACTATGGCTACACCTTC.

The J gene is TRBJ1-1, the V gene TRBV18, with D tentatively TRBD1 (5 bases). Germline loops: CDR1 KGHSH, CDR2 LQKENI. Trimming took 3 bases from V and 5 from J, leaving 19 bases between them. This CDR3 is 16 amino acids long. The CDR3 reads CASSPLGPGRKTEAFF. CDR3 DNA sequence: TGTGCCAGCTCACCCCTTGGACCAGGGAGGAAAACTGAAGCTTTCTTT.

The chain links TRBV9 to TRBJ1-1; D unresolved. V was shortened by 3 bases and J by 4 bases, with 13 bases between the two germline ends. CDR1 is SGDLS and CDR2 is YYNGEE in the germline V gene. This CDR3 is 14 amino acids long. CDR3 protein: CASSEQSTRTEAFF. The CDR3 nucleotides are TGTGCCAGCAGCGAACAATCGACTCGCACTGAAGCTTTCTTT.

This clone turned up a few times. The chain joins TRBV7-9 to TRBJ1-1; the D is unclear. V lost 4 bases and J lost 0, with 6 bases in between. CDR3 size: 13 residues. Looked up from germline, CDR1 is SEHNR and CDR2 is FQNEAQ (reference sequence). Here the CDR3 DNA reads TGTGCCAGCAGCTCCCAATTGAACACTGAAGCTTTCTTT. As protein: CASSSQLNTEAFF.

The chain joins TRBV4-1 to TRBJ1-2; 10 bases agree with TRBD1. The CDR3 sequence is 15 residues long. The trim removed 0 bases at V and 7 bases at J, leaving 5 bases unmatched. Germline loops: CDR1 MGHRA, CDR2 YSYEKL. DNA for the CDR3: TGCGCCAGCAGCCAAGAGCGACAGGGGGCAGGTGGCTACACCTTC. Protein: CASSQERQGAGGYTF.

This clone was found a few times. This chain connects TRBV7-8 to TRBJ1-5; D may be TRBD1 (6 bases). Germline CDR1 is SGHVS and CDR2 is FQNEAQ. The CDR3 loop spans 17 amino acids. V lost 0 bases, J lost 4 bases, and 16 bases lay in between. CDR3 nucleotide sequence: TGTGCCAGCAGCTTAGCCCCTGGGGGGCAGGGGAATCAGCCCCAGCATTTT. Its protein product is CASSLAPGGQGNQPQHF.

The J gene is TRBJ1-1, the V gene TRBV5-1; D ambiguous. The V end lost 0 bases, the J end lost 0 bases, and 12 bases lay between the germline ends. Germline-derived CDR1 and CDR2 are SGHRS and YFSETQ. The CDR3 totals 16 residues. CDR3 in amino acids: CASSLGRPSLNTEAFF. The CDR3, as DNA: TGCGCCAGCAGCTTGGGCCGACCGAGTCTGAACACTGAAGCTTTCTTT.

V and J are TRBV5-1 and TRBJ2-5; 7 bases fit TRBD2. Per germline, CDR1 SGHRS and CDR2 YFSETQ. The CDR3 is 14 amino acids. V lost 0 bases to trimming and J lost 5 bases; unmatched junction nucleotides: 4. DNA of the CDR3: TGCGCCAGCAGCTTGGAAGGCGGGAGTGAGACCCAGTACTTC. Protein product: CASSLEGGSETQYF.

V is TRBV27 and J is TRBJ2-1; 14 nucleotides agree with TRBD2. J was trimmed by 9 bases and V by 9 bases; bases with no gene match: 13. The length of the CDR3 is 16 residues. Per the germline V gene, CDR1 is MNHEY and CDR2 is SMNVEV (reference sequence). Here the CDR3 DNA reads TGTGCCAGTTCTTTTACGGGGACTAGCGGGAGACGTGAGCAGTTCTTC. Protein: CASSFTGTSGRREQFF.

This chain connects TRBV6-6 to TRBJ1-2, with D possibly being TRBD1 (6 bases). Trimming left V 3 bases short and J 7 bases short, with 12 bases between. The CDR3 consists of 13 residues. Germline lookup yields CDR1 MNHNY and CDR2 SVGAGI (reference sequence). The CDR3 nucleotides read TGTGCCAGCAGTTATACACAGGGCCGTGGCTACACCTTC. Translation: CASSYTQGRGYTF.

This chain joins TRBV7-2 and TRBJ1-4; D unclear. The V and J ends lost 2 bases and 5 bases respectively, with 12 bases between them. Germline values: CDR1 SGHTA, CDR2 FQGNSA. The CDR3 is 15 amino acids. The CDR3 region is CASSLQFRPNEKLFF. The CDR3, as DNA: TGTGCCAGCAGCTTACAGTTCCGGCCGAATGAAAAACTGTTTTTT.

The chain couples TRBV19 to TRBJ2-1; TRBD1 or TRBD2 may be the D gene (6 bases each). Trimming stripped 8 bases from V and 6 bases from J, with 17 bases between. Germline CDR1 is LNHDA and CDR2 is SQIVND (reference sequence). This CDR3 contains 14 residues. This CDR3 reads CASGFVGGFNEQFF. CDR3 DNA sequence: TGTGCCAGTGGTTTCGTAGGGGGGTTCAATGAGCAGTTCTTC.